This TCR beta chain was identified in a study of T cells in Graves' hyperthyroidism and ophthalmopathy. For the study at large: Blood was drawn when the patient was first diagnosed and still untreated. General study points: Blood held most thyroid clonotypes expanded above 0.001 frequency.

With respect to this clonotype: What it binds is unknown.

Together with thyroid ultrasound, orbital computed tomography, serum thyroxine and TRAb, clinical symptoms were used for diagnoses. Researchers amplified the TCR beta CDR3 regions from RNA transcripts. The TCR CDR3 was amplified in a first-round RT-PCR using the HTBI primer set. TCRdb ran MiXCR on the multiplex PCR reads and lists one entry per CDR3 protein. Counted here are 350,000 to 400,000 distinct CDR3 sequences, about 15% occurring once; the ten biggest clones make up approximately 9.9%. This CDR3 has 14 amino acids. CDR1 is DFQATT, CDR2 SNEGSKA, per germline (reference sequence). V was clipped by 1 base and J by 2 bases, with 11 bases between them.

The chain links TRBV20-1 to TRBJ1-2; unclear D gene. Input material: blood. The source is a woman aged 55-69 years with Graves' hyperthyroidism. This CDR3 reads CSARGGGGNYGYTF. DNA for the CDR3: TGCAGTGCTAGAGGGGGTGGTGGGAACTATGGCTACACCTTC.